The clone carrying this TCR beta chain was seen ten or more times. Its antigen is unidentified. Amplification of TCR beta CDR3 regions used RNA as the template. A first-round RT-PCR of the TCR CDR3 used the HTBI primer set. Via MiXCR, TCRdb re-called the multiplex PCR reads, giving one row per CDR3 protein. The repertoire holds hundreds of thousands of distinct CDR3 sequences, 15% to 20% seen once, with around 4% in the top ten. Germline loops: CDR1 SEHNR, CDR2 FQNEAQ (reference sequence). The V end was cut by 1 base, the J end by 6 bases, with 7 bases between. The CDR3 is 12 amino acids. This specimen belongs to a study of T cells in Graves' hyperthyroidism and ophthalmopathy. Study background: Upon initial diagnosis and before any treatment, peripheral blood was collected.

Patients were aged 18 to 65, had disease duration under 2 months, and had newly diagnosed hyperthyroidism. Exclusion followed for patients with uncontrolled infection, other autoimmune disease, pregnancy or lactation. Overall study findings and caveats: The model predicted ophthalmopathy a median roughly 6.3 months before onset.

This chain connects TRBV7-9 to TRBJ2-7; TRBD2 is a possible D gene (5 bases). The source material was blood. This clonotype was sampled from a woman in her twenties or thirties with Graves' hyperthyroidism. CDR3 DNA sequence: TGTGCCAGCAGCTTAGGAGAGGGCGAGCAGTACTTC. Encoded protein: CASSLGEGEQYF.